This T cell receptor beta chain was sequenced for a study of shared clonotypes between healthy human individuals. At the level of the study: The plates for each donor numbered three CD4 naive, three CD4 memory, two CD8 naive and one CD8 memory.

Researchers ran the assay at a deep level. Assay: immunoSEQ multiplex PCR; the TCRdb copy retains only in-frame clones and omits some. The table lists about 610,000 clones, approximately 96% of them singletons. The V end was cut by 4 bases, the J end by 8 bases, with 9 bases between. This CDR3 contains 12 residues. Germline lookup yields CDR1 LNHDA and CDR2 SQIVND (reference sequence). As defined, naive CD8 cells were CD45RO-negative and positively selected for CCR7, with terminally differentiated effector memory CD45RA+ cells excluded. The TCR was taken from a woman in her 30s in good health. Sequences were obtained from naive CD8+ T cells sorted from blood. The V call is TRBV19, the J call TRBJ2-1; D gene ambiguous. This CDR3 reads CASSTRWDEQFF. For the CDR3, the DNA is TGTGCCAGTAGTACCCGGTGGGATGAGCAGTTCTTC.